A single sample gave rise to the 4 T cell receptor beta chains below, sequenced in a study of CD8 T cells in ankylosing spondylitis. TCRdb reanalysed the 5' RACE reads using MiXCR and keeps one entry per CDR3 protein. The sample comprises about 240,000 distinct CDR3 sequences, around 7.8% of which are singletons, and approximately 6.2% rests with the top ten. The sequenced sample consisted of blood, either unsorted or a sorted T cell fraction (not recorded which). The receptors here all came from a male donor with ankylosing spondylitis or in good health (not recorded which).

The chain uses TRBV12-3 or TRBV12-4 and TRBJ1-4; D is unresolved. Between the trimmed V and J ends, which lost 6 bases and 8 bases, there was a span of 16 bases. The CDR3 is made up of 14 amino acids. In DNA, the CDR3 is TGTGCCAGCAGCCATGACCCCTCCCTCGAAAAACTGTTTTTT. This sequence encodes CASSHDPSLEKLFF.

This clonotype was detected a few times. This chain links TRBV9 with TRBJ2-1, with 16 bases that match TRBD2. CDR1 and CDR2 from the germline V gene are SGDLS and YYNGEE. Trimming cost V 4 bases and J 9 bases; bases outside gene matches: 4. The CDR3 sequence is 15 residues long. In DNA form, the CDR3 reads TGTGCCAGCAGCTCTGGGACTAGCGGGAGGGGTGAGCAGTTCTTC. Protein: CASSSGTSGRGEQFF. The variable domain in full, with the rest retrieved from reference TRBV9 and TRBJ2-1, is DSGVTQTPKHLITATGQRVTLRCSPRSGDLSVYWYQQSLDQGLQFLIQYYNGEERAKGNILERFSAQQFPDLHSELNLSSLELGDSALYFCASSSGTSGRGEQFFGPGTRLTVL.

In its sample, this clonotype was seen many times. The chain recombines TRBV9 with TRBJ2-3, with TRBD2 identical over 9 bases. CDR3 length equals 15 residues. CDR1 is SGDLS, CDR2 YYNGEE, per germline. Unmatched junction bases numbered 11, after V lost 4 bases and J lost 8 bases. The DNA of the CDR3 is TGTGCCAGCAGCCCAGACCTAGCGGGGAGTCGTACGCAGTATTTT. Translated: CASSPDLAGSRTQYF.

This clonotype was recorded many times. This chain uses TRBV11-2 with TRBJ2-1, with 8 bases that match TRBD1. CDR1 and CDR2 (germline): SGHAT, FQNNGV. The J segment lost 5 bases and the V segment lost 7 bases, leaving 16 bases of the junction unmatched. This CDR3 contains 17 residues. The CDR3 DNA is TGTGCCAGCATTAAGGGCAGGGGGCTTCCCCCCAACAATGAGCAGTTCTTC. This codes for CASIKGRGLPPNNEQFF.